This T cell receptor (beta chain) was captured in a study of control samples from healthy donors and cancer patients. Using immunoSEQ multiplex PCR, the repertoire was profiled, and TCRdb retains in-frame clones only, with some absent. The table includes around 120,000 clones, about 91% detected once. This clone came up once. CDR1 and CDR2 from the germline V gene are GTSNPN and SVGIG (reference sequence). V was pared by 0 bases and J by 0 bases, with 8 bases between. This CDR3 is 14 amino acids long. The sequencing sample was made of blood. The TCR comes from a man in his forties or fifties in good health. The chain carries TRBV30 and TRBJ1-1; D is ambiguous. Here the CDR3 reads CAWSVGTMNTEAFF. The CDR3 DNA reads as TGTGCCTGGAGTGTAGGAACTATGAACACTGAAGCTTTCTTT.